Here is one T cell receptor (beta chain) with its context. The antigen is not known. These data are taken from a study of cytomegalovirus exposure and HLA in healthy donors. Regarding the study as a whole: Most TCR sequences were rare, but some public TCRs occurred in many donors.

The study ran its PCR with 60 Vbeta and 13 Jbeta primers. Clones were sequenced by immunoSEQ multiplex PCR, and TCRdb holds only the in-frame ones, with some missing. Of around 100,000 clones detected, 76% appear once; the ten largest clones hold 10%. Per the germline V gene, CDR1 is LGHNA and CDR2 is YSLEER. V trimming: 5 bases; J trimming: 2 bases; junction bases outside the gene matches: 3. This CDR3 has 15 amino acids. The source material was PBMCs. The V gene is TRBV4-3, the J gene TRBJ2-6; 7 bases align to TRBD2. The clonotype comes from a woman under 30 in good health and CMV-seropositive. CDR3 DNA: TGCGCCAGCAGCGGTGGGGGGGCTGGGGCCAACGTCCTGACTTTC. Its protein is CASSGGGAGANVLTF.